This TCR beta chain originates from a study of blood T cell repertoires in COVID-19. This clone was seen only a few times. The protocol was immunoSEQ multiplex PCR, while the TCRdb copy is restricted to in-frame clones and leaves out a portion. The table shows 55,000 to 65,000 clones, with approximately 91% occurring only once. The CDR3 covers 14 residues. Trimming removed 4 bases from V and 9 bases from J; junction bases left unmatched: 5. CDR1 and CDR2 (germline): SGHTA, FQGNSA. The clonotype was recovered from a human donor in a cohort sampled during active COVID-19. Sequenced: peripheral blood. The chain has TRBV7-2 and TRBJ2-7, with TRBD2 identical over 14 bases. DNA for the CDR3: TGTGCCAGCAGCTCGGGGACTAGCGGGAGAGGGCAGTACTTC. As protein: CASSSGTSGRGQYF.